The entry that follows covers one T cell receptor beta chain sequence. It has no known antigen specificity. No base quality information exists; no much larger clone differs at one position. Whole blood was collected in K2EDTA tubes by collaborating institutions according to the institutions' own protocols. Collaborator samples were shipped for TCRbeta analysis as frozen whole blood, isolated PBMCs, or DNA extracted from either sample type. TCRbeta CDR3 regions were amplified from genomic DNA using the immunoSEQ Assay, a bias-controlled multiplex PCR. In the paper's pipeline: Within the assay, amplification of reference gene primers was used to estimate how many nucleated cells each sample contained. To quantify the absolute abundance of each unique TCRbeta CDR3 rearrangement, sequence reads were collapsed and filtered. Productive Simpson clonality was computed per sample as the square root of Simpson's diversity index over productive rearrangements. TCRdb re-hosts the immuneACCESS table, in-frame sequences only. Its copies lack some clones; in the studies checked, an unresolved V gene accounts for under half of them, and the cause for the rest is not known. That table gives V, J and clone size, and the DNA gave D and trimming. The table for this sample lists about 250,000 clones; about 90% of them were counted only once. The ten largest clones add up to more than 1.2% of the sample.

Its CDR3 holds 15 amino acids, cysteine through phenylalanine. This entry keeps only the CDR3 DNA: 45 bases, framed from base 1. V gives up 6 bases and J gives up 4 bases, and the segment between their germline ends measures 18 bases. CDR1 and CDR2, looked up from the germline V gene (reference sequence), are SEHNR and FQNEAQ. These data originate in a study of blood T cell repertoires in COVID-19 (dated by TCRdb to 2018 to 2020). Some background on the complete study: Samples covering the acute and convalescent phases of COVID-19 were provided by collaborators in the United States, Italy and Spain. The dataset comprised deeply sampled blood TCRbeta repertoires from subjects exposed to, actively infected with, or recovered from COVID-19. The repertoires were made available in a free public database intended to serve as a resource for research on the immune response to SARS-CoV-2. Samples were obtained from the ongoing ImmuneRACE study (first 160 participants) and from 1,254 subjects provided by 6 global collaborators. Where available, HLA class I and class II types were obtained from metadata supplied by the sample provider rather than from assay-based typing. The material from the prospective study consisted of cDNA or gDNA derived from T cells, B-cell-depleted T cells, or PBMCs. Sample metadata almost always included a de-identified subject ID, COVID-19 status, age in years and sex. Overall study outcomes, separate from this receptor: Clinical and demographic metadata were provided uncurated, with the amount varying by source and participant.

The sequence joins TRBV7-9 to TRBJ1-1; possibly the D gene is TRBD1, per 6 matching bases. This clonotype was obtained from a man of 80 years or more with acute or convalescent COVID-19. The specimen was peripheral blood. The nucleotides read TGTGCCAGCAGATTTGAGGGGGACCAATCCACTGAAGCTTTCTTT. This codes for CASRFEGDQSTEAFF.